The 5 T cell receptor beta chains in this list originate from one sample, sequenced in a study of blood T cells in healthy people across ages. A sample-barcoded 5' primer and a J-beta primer mix were used in a second PCR of roughly 7 to 12 cycles. Via MiXCR, TCRdb re-called the 5' RACE reads, giving one row per CDR3 protein. This sample carries over 1,200,000 distinct CDR3 sequences, around 59% of them seen once, and the ten largest clones take over 5.5%. Material: blood. These receptors came from a young man in good health.

The V gene is TRBV15, the J gene TRBJ2-5, with a possible D match to TRBD2 (6 bases). The CDR3 is made up of 13 amino acids. Per the germline V gene, CDR1 is LNHNV and CDR2 is YYDKDF (reference sequence). The germline V and J ends were trimmed by 8 bases and 11 bases, with 21 bases remaining between them. The DNA for the CDR3 is TGTGCCACCGGGCTGGGGGGTCAGCGTCGGCAGTACTTC. Residues: CATGLGGQRRQYF.

This chain uses TRBV5-1 with TRBJ2-5; D possibly corresponds to TRBD1 (5 bases). Germline CDR1 SGHRS, CDR2 YFSETQ. Deletions cut 3 bases from V and 11 bases from J, with 17 bases between. The CDR3 sequence is 13 residues long. CDR3 sequence (DNA): TGCGCCAGCAGCTCCACAGGTTCGGCTGAGCAGTACTTC. Translation gives CASSSTGSAEQYF.

This sequence joins TRBV7-6 and TRBJ2-5; no clear D gene. V was pared by 5 bases and J by 2 bases, with 15 bases between. Germline CDR1 is SGHVS and CDR2 is FNYEAQ. The CDR3 spans 15 residues. DNA for the CDR3: TGTGCCAGCAGCCCCCCCGCACCTACTCAAGAGACCCAGTACTTC. This sequence encodes CASSPPAPTQETQYF.

The rearrangement links TRBV5-1 to TRBJ1-2; 12 bases map to TRBD1. Trimming took 7 bases from V and 6 from J; bases not matched to a gene: 10. Germline V gene sequence: CDR1 SGHRS, CDR2 YFSETQ. The CDR3 loop spans 15 amino acids. CDR3 residues: CASAGTGGLVDGYTF. The CDR3 DNA is TGCGCCAGCGCCGGGACAGGGGGCCTAGTGGATGGCTACACCTTC.

The rearrangement joins TRBV11-2 to TRBJ2-1; 11 nucleotides line up with TRBD2. CDR3 length equals 14 residues. Germline values: CDR1 SGHAT, CDR2 FQNNGV. Trimming took 8 bases from V and 6 from J; bases not matched to a gene: 6. The CDR3 region is CASGRLAGINEQFF. The CDR3 DNA reads TGTGCCAGCGGGAGACTAGCGGGAATCAATGAGCAGTTCTTC.